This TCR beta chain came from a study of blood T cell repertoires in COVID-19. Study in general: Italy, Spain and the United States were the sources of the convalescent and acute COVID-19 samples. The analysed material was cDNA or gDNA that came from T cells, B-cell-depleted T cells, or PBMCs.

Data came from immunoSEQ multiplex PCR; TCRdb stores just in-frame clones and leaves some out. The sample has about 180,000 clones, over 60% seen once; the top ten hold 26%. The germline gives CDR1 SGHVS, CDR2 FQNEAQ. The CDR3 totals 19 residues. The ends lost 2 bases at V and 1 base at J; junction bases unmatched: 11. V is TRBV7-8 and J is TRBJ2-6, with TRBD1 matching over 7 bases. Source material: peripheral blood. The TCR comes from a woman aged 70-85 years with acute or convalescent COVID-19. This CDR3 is CASSLSFRDRLSGANVLTF. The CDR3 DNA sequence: TGTGCCAGCAGCTTATCTTTCCGGGACAGATTATCTGGGGCCAACGTCCTGACTTTC.